Below are 4 T cell receptor beta chains sequenced from a single sample in a study of Ad26.COV2.S vaccination and SARS-CoV-2 variants. Noted treatment: roughly 19 received Ad26.COV2.S at low or high dose, single or two shots; about 5 received placebo; per-sample allocation not given. Sample collection was performed on day 63 after the first vaccine or placebo injection. Data came from immunoSEQ multiplex PCR; TCRdb stores just in-frame clones and leaves some out. Of more than 350,000 clones detected, approximately 90% appear once; the ten largest clones hold 9% to 15%. Source: peripheral blood, taken in a trial of Ad26.COV2.S vaccine versus placebo. The receptors were gathered from a person aged 18-60 years who received the Ad26.COV2.S COVID-19 vaccine or a placebo.

This chain links TRBV19 with TRBJ1-5; no firm D call. Germline assignment: CDR1 LNHDA and CDR2 SQIVND (reference sequence). The CDR3 is 15 amino acids. Trimming took 5 bases from V and 7 from J, leaving 18 bases between them. Here the CDR3 reads CASSADGDRLQPQHF. CDR3 sequence (DNA): TGTGCCAGTAGTGCGGACGGGGATCGTTTGCAGCCCCAGCATTTT. The whole variable domain, remainder taken from reference TRBV19 and TRBJ1-5, is DGGITQSPKYLFRKEGQNVTLSCEQNLNHDAMYWYRQDPGQGLRLIYYSQIVNDFQKGDIAEGYSVSREKKESFPLTVTSAQKNPTAFYLCASSADGDRLQPQHFGDGTRLSIL.

The CDR3 DNA reads as TGTGCCAGCAGTTACTCACTGGATTCTAACTATGGCTACACCTTC. Translating it yields CASSYSLDSNYGYTF. This chain links TRBV6-2 or TRBV6-3 with TRBJ1-2; D gene unclear. From germline, CDR1 is MNHEY and CDR2 SVGEGT. The CDR3 spans 15 residues. Trimming cost V 0 bases and J 0 bases, with 8 bases left between them.

The rearrangement links TRBV29-1 to TRBJ2-2, with 14 bases identical to TRBD2. The CDR3 has 14 residues. Looked up from germline, CDR1 is SQVTM and CDR2 is ANQGSEA. J was trimmed by 7 bases and V by 7 bases; bases with no gene match: 5. The CDR3: CSARLAGGLGELFF. For the CDR3, the DNA is TGCAGCGCCAGACTAGCGGGAGGGCTCGGGGAGCTGTTTTTT.

The genes are TRBV24-1 and TRBJ2-1; tentatively, D is TRBD1 or TRBD2 (6 bases each). CDR1 and CDR2 (germline): KGHDR, SFDVKD. CDR3 size: 12 residues. Trimming took 6 bases from V and 9 from J, leaving 11 bases between them. CDR3 sequence: CATSRQEGEQFF. DNA of the CDR3: TGTGCCACCAGTCGACAGGAGGGTGAGCAGTTCTTC.